This TCR beta chain was identified during a study of blood T cell repertoires in COVID-19. V shed 2 bases, J shed 14 bases, and the junction held 12 bases outside the gene matches. This CDR3 is built from 16 residues. The germline CDR1 and CDR2 sequences are SGHTA and FQGNSA. Study processing details: How many nucleated cells were present was estimated from reference gene primer amplification. Only in-frame clones appear in the TCRdb table, and some are missing; sequencing was by immunoSEQ multiplex PCR. The V and J calls and clone size are taken from that table; D and trimming were inferred from the DNA. The repertoire has roughly 120,000 clones, about three quarters of them found once; the top ten carry around 5.9%.

The sample was peripheral blood. The receptor was isolated from a man between 65 and 79 years old with acute or convalescent COVID-19. The chain has TRBV7-2 and TRBJ2-1, with 13 bases that match TRBD2. The chain's CDR3 is CASSLTSGGAASSEFF. In DNA, the CDR3 is TGTGCCAGCAGCTTAACTAGCGGGGGGGCCGCGTCTTCCGAGTTCTTC.